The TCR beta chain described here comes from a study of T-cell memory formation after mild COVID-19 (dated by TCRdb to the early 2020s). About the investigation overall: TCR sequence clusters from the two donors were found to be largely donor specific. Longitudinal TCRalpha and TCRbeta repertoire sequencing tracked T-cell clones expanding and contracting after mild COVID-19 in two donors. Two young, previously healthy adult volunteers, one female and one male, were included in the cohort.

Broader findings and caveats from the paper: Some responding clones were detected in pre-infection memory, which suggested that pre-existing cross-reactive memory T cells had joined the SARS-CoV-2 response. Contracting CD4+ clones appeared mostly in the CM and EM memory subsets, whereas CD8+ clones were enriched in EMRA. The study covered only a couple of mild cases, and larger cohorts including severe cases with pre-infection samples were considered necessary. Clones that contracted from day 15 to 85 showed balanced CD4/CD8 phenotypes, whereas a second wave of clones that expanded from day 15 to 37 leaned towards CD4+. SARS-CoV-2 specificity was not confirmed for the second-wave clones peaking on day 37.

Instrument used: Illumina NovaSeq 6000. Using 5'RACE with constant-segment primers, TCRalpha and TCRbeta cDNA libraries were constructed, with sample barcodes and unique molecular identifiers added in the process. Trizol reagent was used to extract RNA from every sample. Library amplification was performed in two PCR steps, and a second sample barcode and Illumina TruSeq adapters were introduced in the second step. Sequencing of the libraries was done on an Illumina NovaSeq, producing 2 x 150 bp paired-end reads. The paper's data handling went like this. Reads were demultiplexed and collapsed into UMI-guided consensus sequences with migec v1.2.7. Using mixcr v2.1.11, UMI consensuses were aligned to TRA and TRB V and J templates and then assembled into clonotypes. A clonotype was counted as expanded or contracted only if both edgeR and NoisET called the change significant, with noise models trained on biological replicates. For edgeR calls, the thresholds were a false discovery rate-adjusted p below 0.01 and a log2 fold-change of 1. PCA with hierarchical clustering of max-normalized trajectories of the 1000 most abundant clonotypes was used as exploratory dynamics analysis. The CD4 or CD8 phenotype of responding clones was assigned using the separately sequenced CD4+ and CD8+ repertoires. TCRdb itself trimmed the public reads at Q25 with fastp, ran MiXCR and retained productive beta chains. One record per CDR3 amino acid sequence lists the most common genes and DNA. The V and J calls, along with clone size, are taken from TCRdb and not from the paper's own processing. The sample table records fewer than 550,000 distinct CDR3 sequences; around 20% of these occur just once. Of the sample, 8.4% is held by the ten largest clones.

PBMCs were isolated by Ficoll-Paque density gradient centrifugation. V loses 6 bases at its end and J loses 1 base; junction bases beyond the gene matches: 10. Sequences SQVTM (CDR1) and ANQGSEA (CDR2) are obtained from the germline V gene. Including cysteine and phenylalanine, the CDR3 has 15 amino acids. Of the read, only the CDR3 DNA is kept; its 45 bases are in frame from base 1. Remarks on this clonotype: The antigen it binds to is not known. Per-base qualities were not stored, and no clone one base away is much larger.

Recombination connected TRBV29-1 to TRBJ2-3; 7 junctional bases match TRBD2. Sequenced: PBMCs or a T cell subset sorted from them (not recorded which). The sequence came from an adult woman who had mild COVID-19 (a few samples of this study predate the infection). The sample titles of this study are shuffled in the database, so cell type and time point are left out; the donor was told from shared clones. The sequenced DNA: TGCAGCGTCCCCCGCGGGGGAGGGGGCACAGATACGCAGTATTTT. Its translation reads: CSVPRGGGGTDTQYF.